This entry describes one T cell receptor (beta chain). The antigen remains unidentified. This entry belongs to a study of CD8+ T cells in alopecia areata. Study details: The duration of tofacitinib was 6 to 18 months, with 6 months off drug afterward.

Regarding treatment: oral pan-JAK inhibitor, 5-10 mg twice daily. cDNA prepared by RNA extraction and subsequent reverse transcription served as the template for sequencing. Data came from immunoSEQ multiplex PCR; TCRdb stores just in-frame clones and leaves some out. This sample has roughly 120,000 clones, with 50% to 75% found just once. Points from the study as a whole: It was observed that many expanded lesional clones persisted in scalp and blood during tofacitinib. Among the 100 top clones, expanded CD8+ clones, like scalp clonality, were significantly decreased by tofacitinib.

The V gene's germline CDR1 is SEHNR and CDR2 FQNEAQ (reference sequence). This CDR3 has 13 amino acids. The V end lost 3 bases, the J end lost 4 bases, and 9 bases lay between the germline ends. The genes are TRBV7-9 and TRBJ1-1; perhaps TRBD1 as D (5 bases). The sequences come from CD8+ T cells sorted from blood, collected at week 4, from a patient treated with tofacitinib. This clonotype was sampled from a human donor with alopecia areata. In nucleotides, the CDR3 is TGTGCCAGCAGCTTCGACAGCGGCACTGAAGCTTTCTTT. This sequence encodes CASSFDSGTEAFF.